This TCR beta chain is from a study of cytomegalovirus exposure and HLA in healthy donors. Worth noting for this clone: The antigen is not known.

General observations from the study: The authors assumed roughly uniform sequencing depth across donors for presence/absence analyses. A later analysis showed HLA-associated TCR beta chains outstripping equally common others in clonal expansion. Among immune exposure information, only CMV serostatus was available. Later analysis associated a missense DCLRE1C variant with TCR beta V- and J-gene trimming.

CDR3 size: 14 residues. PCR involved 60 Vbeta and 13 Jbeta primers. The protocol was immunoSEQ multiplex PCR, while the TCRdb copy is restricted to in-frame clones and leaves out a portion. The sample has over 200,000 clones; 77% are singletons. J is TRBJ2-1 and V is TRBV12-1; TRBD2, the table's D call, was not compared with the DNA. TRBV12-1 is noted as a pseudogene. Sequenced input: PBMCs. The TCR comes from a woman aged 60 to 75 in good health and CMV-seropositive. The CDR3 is CASSSGLVYNEQFF. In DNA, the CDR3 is TGTGCCAGCAGCTCGGGACTGGTCTACAATGAGCAGTTCTTC.